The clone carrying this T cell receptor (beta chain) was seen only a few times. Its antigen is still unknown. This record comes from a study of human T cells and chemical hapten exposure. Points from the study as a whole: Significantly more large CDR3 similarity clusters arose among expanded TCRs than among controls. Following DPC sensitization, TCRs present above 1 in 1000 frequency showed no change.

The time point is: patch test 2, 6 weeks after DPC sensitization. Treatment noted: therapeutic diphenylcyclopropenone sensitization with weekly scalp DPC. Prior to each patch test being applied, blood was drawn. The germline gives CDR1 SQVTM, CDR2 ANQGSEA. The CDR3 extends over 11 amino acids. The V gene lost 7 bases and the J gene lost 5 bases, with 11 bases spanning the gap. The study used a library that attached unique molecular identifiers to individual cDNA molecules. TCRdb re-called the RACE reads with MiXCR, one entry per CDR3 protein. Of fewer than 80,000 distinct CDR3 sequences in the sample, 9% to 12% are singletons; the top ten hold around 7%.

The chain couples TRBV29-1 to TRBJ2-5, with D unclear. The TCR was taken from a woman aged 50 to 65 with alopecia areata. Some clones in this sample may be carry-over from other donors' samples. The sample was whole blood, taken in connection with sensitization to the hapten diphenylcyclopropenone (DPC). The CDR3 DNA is TGCAGCGCCAGGACCGGGGAGACCCAGTACTTC. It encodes CSARTGETQYF.